The T cell receptor beta chain under discussion was sequenced for a study of Ad26.COV2.S vaccination and SARS-CoV-2 variants. Study overall: In the study, Ad26.COV2.S was injected intramuscularly once, or twice 56 days apart.

This clone has just one count. Other DNA sequences from this sample encode an identical CDR3 as well. Treatment specified: about 20 received Ad26.COV2.S at low or high dose, single or two shots; five or six received placebo; per-sample allocation not given. Sampling happened 63 days after the first vaccine or placebo injection. Profiling relied on immunoSEQ multiplex PCR, and the TCRdb table lists in-frame clones only, not all of them. The sample shows fewer than 900,000 clones, roughly 90% of them seen only once. The specimen comprised peripheral blood, sampled in a trial of Ad26.COV2.S vaccine versus placebo. This TCR came from a person between 18 and 60 years old who received the Ad26.COV2.S COVID-19 vaccine or a placebo.

CDR3 sequence (DNA): TGTGCCAGCAGCCAAGGGACAGGGCCCTACAATGAGCAGTTCTTC. Its protein is CASSQGTGPYNEQFF. The chain is built from TRBV3-1 (or the pseudogene TRBV3-2) and TRBJ2-1, with 8 bases that match TRBD1. Germline values: CDR1 LGHDT, CDR2 YNNKEL (reference sequence). V shed 1 base, J shed 2 bases, and the junction held 1 base outside the gene matches. The CDR3 is 15 residues long.